This T cell receptor beta chain was identified during a study of T cell responses to AZD1222 COVID-19 vaccine. V lost 5 bases and J lost 4, with 6 bases in between. Germline V gene sequence: CDR1 GTSNPN, CDR2 SVGIG (reference sequence). This CDR3 is 10 amino acids long. Study conclusions and caveats: Among spike-specific TCRs, nearly half reportedly target unmutated variant regions. Donors skewed white British and female; clonal diversity was possibly underestimated. Researchers took repertoire samples only after the peak T cell response had come.

This clone was counted at least ten times. Its target is unknown. Sequenced by immunoSEQ multiplex PCR; TCRdb stores in-frame clones only, minus some. The sample has about 79,000 clones, over 75% seen once. The chain carries TRBV30 and TRBJ2-7; TRBD1 might be the D (5 bases). This clonotype was sampled from an adult in good health. This material consisted of peripheral blood, taken on day 0 of AZD1222 vaccination. The CDR3 DNA sequence: TGTGCCTGGGGGGCATACGAGCAGTACTTC. Translating gives CAWGAYEQYF.